One and the same sample provided the 4 T cell receptor beta chains below, sequenced in a study of type 1 regulatory T cells (dated by TCRdb to the early 2020s). The instrument was an Illumina MiSeq. TCRdb trimmed public reads at Q25 via fastp, called clones via MiXCR and kept in-frame beta chains. Each entry is one CDR3 protein sequence, shown with its most common DNA and genes. The sample profile shows fewer than 25,000 distinct CDR3 sequences; about half of them were found once. The ten largest clones take up roughly 5% of the sample. These receptors' targets are unknown. Sample: cultured T cells, either the whole culture or a sorted T cell fraction (not recorded which). All receptors derive from a human donor in good health.

The V call is TRBV7-2, the J call TRBJ2-7, with 11 bases lining up with TRBD2. V gave up 5 bases and J gave up 4 bases; unmatched junction bases: 7. The germline CDR1 and CDR2 sequences are SGHTA and FQGNSA. The CDR3 runs 15 residues. The CDR3 here is CASSPTSGAGYEQYF. The CDR3 nucleotides read TGTGCCAGCAGCCCGACTAGCGGGGCAGGTTACGAGCAGTACTTC.

The CDR3 nucleotides read TGCGCCAGCAGCCAAGAAGGGCAGGGGGCCTACTATGGCTACACCTTC. It yields the protein CASSQEGQGAYYGYTF. The chain combines TRBV4-1 with TRBJ1-2; 8 bases map to TRBD1. V was pared by 0 bases and J by 3 bases, with 6 bases of the junction left unmatched. The CDR3 totals 16 residues. Germline lookup yields CDR1 MGHRA and CDR2 YSYEKL.

This clonotype came up many times. The chain employs TRBV7-2 and TRBJ1-2; TRBD1 aligns across 7 bases. CDR3 length: 13 residues. Looked up from germline, CDR1 is SGHTA and CDR2 is FQGNSA. The junction had 8 bases not matched to a gene; V was cut back by 5 bases and J by 8 bases. Written as DNA, the CDR3 is TGTGCCAGCAGCCAGGACAGGATTCGCGGCTACACCTTC. It yields the protein CASSQDRIRGYTF.

Only a few counts were recorded for this clonotype. This chain links TRBV18 with TRBJ1-2; D is undetermined. Trimming stripped 1 base from V and 2 bases from J, with 11 bases between. CDR3 length equals 15 residues. From germline, CDR1 is KGHSH and CDR2 LQKENI. CDR3 DNA: TGTGCCAGCTCACCACTTGTGGGCGCAAACTATGGCTACACCTTC. It is translated as CASSPLVGANYGYTF.